The 31 T cell receptor beta chains reported below all come from one sample, sequenced in a study of cytomegalovirus exposure and HLA in healthy donors. The PCR employed 60 Vbeta primers together with 13 Jbeta primers. TCRdb's copy holds only in-frame clones and misses some; the assay was immunoSEQ multiplex PCR. Counted here are 190,000 or so clones, 60% to 85% occurring once; the ten biggest clones make up approximately 1.5%. The sample was PBMCs. These receptors came from a girl between 5 and 17 years old in good health and CMV-seropositive.

V is TRBV5-6 and J is TRBJ1-5, with D tentatively TRBD1 (6 bases). Germline CDR1 reads SGHDT; CDR2 reads YYEEEE. The CDR3 has 15 amino acids. Trimming stripped 0 bases from V and 6 bases from J, with 13 bases between. Here the CDR3 DNA reads TGTGCCAGCAGCTTGGGGCAGGGGATGGGTCAGCCCCAGCATTTT. Amino acid sequence: CASSLGQGMGQPQHF.

The chain combines TRBV13 with TRBJ2-1; possible D gene TRBD2, 5 bases. V dropped 0 bases and J dropped 8 bases, with 8 bases sitting between them. In germline, CDR1 is PRHDT, CDR2 FYEKMQ (reference sequence). The CDR3 extends over 13 amino acids. CDR3 in amino acids: CASSLGSRDEQFF. Here the CDR3 DNA reads TGTGCCAGCAGCTTAGGCTCGAGGGATGAGCAGTTCTTC. Filled out from reference TRBV13 and TRBJ2-1, the complete variable domain reads AAGVIQSPRHLIKEKRETATLKCYPIPRHDTVYWYQQGPGQDPQFLISFYEKMQSDKGSIPDRFSAQQFSDYHSELNMSSLELGDSALYFCASSLGSRDEQFFGPGTRLTVL.

The CDR3: CASSPDRNSPLHF. For the CDR3, the DNA is TGCGCCAGCAGCCCCGACAGGAATTCACCCCTCCACTTT. This chain uses TRBV10-1 with TRBJ1-6; perhaps TRBD1 as D (6 bases). The CDR3 covers 13 residues. Germline V gene data show CDR1 as WNHNN and CDR2 as SYGVQD (reference sequence). V was clipped by 6 bases and J by 7 bases, with 10 bases between them.

The chain uses TRBV9 and TRBJ2-1; TRBD2 matches at 13 bases. Germline values: CDR1 SGDLS, CDR2 YYNGEE. The CDR3 loop spans 17 amino acids. V lost 4 bases to trimming and J lost 3 bases; unmatched junction nucleotides: 7. The CDR3 loop is CASSPRTSGGLYNEQFF. The DNA for the CDR3 is TGTGCCAGCAGCCCCCGGACTAGCGGGGGACTCTACAATGAGCAGTTCTTC.

The chain carries TRBV25-1 and TRBJ1-2, with D maybe TRBD1 (6 bases). Trimming left V 8 bases short and J 6 bases short, with 16 bases between. The CDR3 extends over 13 amino acids. Germline assignment: CDR1 MGHDK and CDR2 SYGVNS. CDR3 in DNA: TGTGCCAGCCATCGCACAGGGTTCAATGGCTACACCTTC. Its protein is CASHRTGFNGYTF.

The V and J genes are TRBV10-3 and TRBJ1-1; D gene uncertain. Germline V CDR1 and CDR2: ENHRY, SYGVKD. Trimming pared 4 bases from V and 1 base from J, leaving 7 bases between. The CDR3 extends over 13 amino acids. CDR3 nucleotides: TGTGCCATCAGTGGGCAGGAGAACACTGAAGCTTTCTTT. Translated, it gives CAISGQENTEAFF.

V is TRBV7-6 and J is TRBJ2-1; TRBD2 matches at 7 bases. This CDR3 has 14 amino acids. CDR1 is SGHVS, CDR2 FNYEAQ, per germline. J lost 9 bases, V lost 5 bases, and 10 bases had no gene match. The chain's CDR3 is CASSVSPGGSEQFF. The CDR3, as DNA: TGTGCCAGCAGCGTTTCTCCGGGGGGTAGTGAGCAGTTCTTC.

A remark on this clone: A junction boundary mismatches the germline segment, possibly from a read error. Other DNA sequences of this sample code for an identical CDR3. This chain uses TRBV4-2 with TRBJ2-1; 7 positions agree with TRBD2. CDR1 LGHNA and CDR2 YNFKEQ come from the germline V gene. The CDR3 covers 16 residues. The CDR3 nucleotides are TGTGCCAGTAGCCAAGATGAGCGGGGAAATTACAATGAGCAGTTCTTC. The encoded protein is CASSQDERGNYNEQFF.

In nucleotides, the CDR3 is TGTGCCAGCAGCTTACGACAGGGGGCCTACAATGAGCAGTTCTTC. Translating it yields CASSLRQGAYNEQFF. V usage is TRBV5-4 and J usage is TRBJ2-1; 9 bases map to TRBD1. Per germline, CDR1 SGHNT and CDR2 YYREEE (reference sequence). J gave up 2 bases and V 2 bases, and 2 bases lay outside the gene matches. This CDR3 contains 15 residues.

The chain uses TRBV29-1 and TRBJ2-5, with D perhaps TRBD1 (6 bases). V was trimmed by 7 bases and J by 4 bases, leaving 10 bases between them. Germline V gene lookup returns CDR1 SQVTM and CDR2 ANQGSEA. This CDR3 spans 11 amino acids. The CDR3 here is CSGLTGETQYF. For the CDR3, the DNA is TGCAGCGGTTTGACAGGAGAGACCCAGTACTTC.

The rearrangement joins TRBV5-4 to TRBJ2-2; TRBD2 might be the D (5 bases). The V and J ends lost 0 bases and 3 bases respectively, with 9 bases between them. CDR3 size: 15 residues. Germline V gene sequence: CDR1 SGHNT, CDR2 YYREEE (reference sequence). The CDR3 sequence: CASSLVGGDTGELFF. For the CDR3, the DNA is TGTGCCAGCAGCTTGGTTGGAGGTGACACCGGGGAGCTGTTTTTT. Filled out from reference TRBV5-4 and TRBJ2-2, the complete variable domain reads ETGVTQSPTHLIKTRGQQVTLRCSSQSGHNTVSWYQQALGQGPQFIFQYYREEENGRGNFPPRFSGLQFPNYSSELNVNALELDDSALYLCASSLVGGDTGELFFGEGSRLTVL.

V is TRBV10-3 and J is TRBJ2-2; 8 bases are shared with TRBD2. The germline gives CDR1 ENHRY, CDR2 SYGVKD. This CDR3 has 15 amino acids. The J segment lost 5 bases and the V segment lost 5 bases, leaving 7 bases of the junction unmatched. The CDR3 region is CAISPGGAGTGELFF. Here the CDR3 DNA reads TGTGCCATCAGTCCCGGGGGGGCTGGAACCGGGGAGCTGTTTTTT.

This clone came up a few times. Here the CDR3 DNA reads TGTGCCAGCAGCCAGGTCGGGGGAGTGGAAGAGACCCAGTACTTC. Translation gives CASSQVGGVEETQYF. This sequence joins TRBV11-3 and TRBJ2-5; D may be TRBD2 (6 bases). The CDR3 spans 15 residues. Trimming stripped 5 bases from V and 3 bases from J, with 16 bases between. Germline-derived CDR1 and CDR2 are SGHNT and YENEEA. The whole variable domain, filled in from reference TRBV11-3 and TRBJ2-5, reads EAGVVQSPRYKIIEKKQPVAFWCNPISGHNTLYWYLQNLGQGPELLIRYENEEAVDDSQLPKDRFSAERLKGVDSTLKIQPAELGDSAVYLCASSQVGGVEETQYFGPGTRLLVL.

In this sample, this clone turned up once. The chain links TRBV6-4 to TRBJ2-3, with D perhaps TRBD1 (6 bases). CDR1 MRHNA and CDR2 SNTAGT come from the germline V gene. The CDR3 is made up of 14 amino acids. V was trimmed by 0 bases and J by 4 bases, leaving 8 bases between them. Here the CDR3 DNA reads TGTGCCAGCAGTGACTCCTCAGGGGCAGATACGCAGTATTTT. Translated, it gives CASSDSSGADTQYF.

In the case of this clone: This same CDR3 is encoded by further DNA sequences in the sample. V usage is TRBV10-3 and J usage is TRBJ1-1, with D possibly matching TRBD1 (5 bases). The CDR3 sequence is 15 residues long. Trimming took off 3 bases at V and 1 base at J, with 12 bases between the two ends. Looked up from germline, CDR1 is ENHRY and CDR2 is SYGVKD. The CDR3 is CAISERGFQNTEAFF. The CDR3 DNA is TGTGCCATCAGTGAACGGGGGTTCCAGAACACTGAAGCTTTCTTT.

The V and J genes are TRBV4-1 and TRBJ2-1, with 9 positions matching TRBD1. Germline V CDR1 and CDR2: MGHRA, YSYEKL. V trimming: 4 bases; J trimming: 4 bases; junction bases outside the gene matches: 2. This CDR3 is built from 14 residues. CDR3 sequence reads: CASSPGQGYNEQFF. The DNA for the CDR3 is TGCGCCAGCAGCCCGGGACAGGGTTACAATGAGCAGTTCTTC.

This chain connects TRBV21-1 to TRBJ1-1; TRBD1 reflects the table's D call only, with no check against the DNA. TRBV21-1 is a documented pseudogene. This CDR3 contains 17 residues. CDR3 sequence: CAPPHRGAGEVCTEAFF. The CDR3 nucleotides are TGTGCCCCTCCCCACCGTGGCGCAGGCGAAGTTTGCACTGAAGCTTTCTTT.

This clone showed up just once. This chain uses TRBV5-5 with TRBJ1-2; D unresolved. Per the germline V gene, CDR1 is SGHKS and CDR2 is YYEKEE (reference sequence). The V end lost 2 bases, the J end lost 3 bases, and 11 bases lay between the germline ends. The CDR3 contains 14 residues. The CDR3 DNA reads TGTGCCAGCAGCTTCTTTCCCGGGGACTATGGCTACACCTTC. Protein sequence: CASSFFPGDYGYTF.

The chain combines TRBV9 with TRBJ2-2; D is possibly TRBD2 (7 bases). The CDR3 is 15 amino acids. Trimming pared 4 bases from V and 5 bases from J, leaving 15 bases between. Germline-derived CDR1 and CDR2 are SGDLS and YYNGEE. CDR3 nucleotide sequence: TGTGCCAGCAGCCCGGGGGGCGGTTGGACCGGGGAGCTGTTTTTT. Amino acids: CASSPGGGWTGELFF.

Comment on this clone: The junction departs from the called germline gene at one end, perhaps through a read error. The same CDR3 arises from other DNA sequences in this sample as well. The genes are TRBV9 and TRBJ1-6; D is unclear. From germline, CDR1 is SGDLS and CDR2 YYNGEE. This CDR3 spans 15 amino acids. The CDR3 protein is CASSVSGRGNSPLHF. CDR3 nucleotide sequence: TGTGCCAGCAGCGTAAGCGGGCGCGGTAATTCACCCCTCCATTTT.

The rearrangement joins TRBV27 to TRBJ2-1; 9 nucleotides line up with TRBD2. V shed 5 bases, J shed 4 bases, and the junction held 12 bases outside the gene matches. CDR3 length equals 17 residues. The germline V gene has CDR1 MNHEY and CDR2 SMNVEV (reference sequence). The CDR3 loop reads CASSLWPLAGQYNEQFF. The CDR3 DNA sequence: TGTGCCAGCAGTCTGTGGCCCCTAGCGGGGCAATACAATGAGCAGTTCTTC.

This clone was found a few times. V is TRBV10-3 and J is TRBJ1-2, with 10 nucleotides matching TRBD1. Germline loops: CDR1 ENHRY, CDR2 SYGVKD. V was clipped by 8 bases and J by 0 bases; unmatched bases: 9. The CDR3 length is 16 residues. The CDR3 spells CAIGETGGLSNYGYTF. The CDR3 DNA sequence: TGTGCCATCGGGGAGACAGGGGGCTTATCTAACTATGGCTACACCTTC.

The chain recombines TRBV10-2 with TRBJ1-2; 7 nucleotides align to TRBD1. The CDR3 sequence is 13 residues long. The germline CDR1 and CDR2 sequences are WSHSY and SAAADI. V gave up 5 bases and J gave up 3 bases; unmatched junction bases: 3. The CDR3 reads CASSWTGDYGYTF. CDR3 DNA sequence: TGCGCCAGCAGTTGGACAGGCGACTATGGCTACACCTTC.

J is TRBJ2-1 and V is TRBV29-1; the D is unclear. This CDR3 is built from 11 residues. CDR1 SQVTM and CDR2 ANQGSEA come from the germline V gene. V lost 5 bases and J 3 bases, leaving 5 bases between the germline ends. CDR3 in amino acids: CSVNSYNEQFF. CDR3 nucleotide sequence: TGCAGCGTTAACAGCTACAATGAGCAGTTCTTC.

The V and J genes are TRBV19 and TRBJ1-1; 8 nucleotides line up with TRBD1. The CDR3 has 13 residues. CDR1 LNHDA and CDR2 SQIVND come from the germline V gene (reference sequence). Trimming cost V 7 bases and J 1 base; bases outside gene matches: 2. For the CDR3, the DNA is TGTGCCAGTAAAGGACAGGGGAACACTGAAGCTTTCTTT. Its protein product is CASKGQGNTEAFF.

This chain uses TRBV6-5 with TRBJ1-1, with D tentatively TRBD1 (5 bases). Trimming removed 4 bases from V and 7 bases from J, with 10 bases in between. The CDR3 length is 12 residues. From germline, CDR1 is MNHEY and CDR2 SVGAGI. CDR3 loop: CASSFDSVEAFF. The CDR3 coding sequence is TGTGCCAGCAGTTTTGACAGTGTTGAAGCTTTCTTT.

The chain is built from TRBV14 and TRBJ1-5, with TRBD1 as a possible D gene (6 bases). This CDR3 is built from 13 residues. Germline loops: CDR1 SGHDN, CDR2 FVKESK. Trimming took off 1 base at V and 11 bases at J, with 12 bases between the two ends. CDR3: CASSQGPQGTQHF. The CDR3 DNA reads as TGTGCCAGCAGCCAAGGGCCTCAGGGGACCCAGCATTTT.

The chain combines TRBV15 with TRBJ1-1, with 7 bases that match TRBD1. The CDR3 is 16 residues long. V lost 0 bases and J lost 4; bases outside the gene matches: 8. Germline CDR1 LNHNV, CDR2 YYDKDF (reference sequence). The CDR3 DNA reads TGTGCCACCAGCAGAGATCCCGACAGGGTGACCACTGAAGCTTTCTTT. Amino acid sequence: CATSRDPDRVTTEAFF.

This clone was recorded once. The rearrangement uses TRBV2 and TRBJ2-2, with 7 bases lining up with TRBD2. This CDR3 is 15 amino acids long. Germline loops: CDR1 SNHLY, CDR2 FYNNEI. V trimming: 4 bases; J trimming: 2 bases; junction bases outside the gene matches: 4. CDR3 nucleotide sequence: TGTGCCAGCAGTGCGTCTAGCGGTAACACCGGGGAGCTGTTTTTT. It yields the protein CASSASSGNTGELFF.

This chain joins TRBV5-1 and TRBJ2-1; 15 bases agree with TRBD2. In germline, CDR1 is SGHRS, CDR2 YFSETQ. V dropped 5 bases and J dropped 3; count of bases not matched to a gene: 6. This CDR3 is built from 17 residues. The chain's CDR3 is CASRSGTSGGHYNEQFF. Written as DNA, the CDR3 is TGCGCCAGCAGATCCGGGACTAGCGGGGGGCACTACAATGAGCAGTTCTTC. Full variable domain (remainder filled in from reference TRBV5-1 and TRBJ2-1): KAGVTQTPRYLIKTRGQQVTLSCSPISGHRSVSWYQQTPGQGLQFLFEYFSETQRNKGNFPGRFSGRQFSNSRSEMNVSTLELGDSALYLCASRSGTSGGHYNEQFFGPGTRLTVL.

The count of this clone is one. This chain connects TRBV6-1 to TRBJ2-1; possible D gene TRBD1, 5 bases. The CDR3 runs to 15 residues. The germline gives CDR1 MNHNS, CDR2 SASEGT. V shed 2 bases and J shed 2 bases, with 10 bases lying between them. CDR3 in DNA: TGTGCCAGCAGTGAAATAGGGGCGGCCTACAATGAGCAGTTCTTC. It encodes CASSEIGAAYNEQFF.